A single sample gave rise to the 16 T cell receptor beta chains below, sequenced in a study of blood T cell repertoires in COVID-19. Produced via immunoSEQ multiplex PCR; TCRdb's table is partial and in-frame only. This sample has about 180,000 clones, with 75% to 85% found just once. The sequenced sample consisted of peripheral blood. All receptors derive from a woman aged 60-75 years with COVID-19, enrolled during active disease.

The V call is TRBV3-1 (or the pseudogene TRBV3-2), the J call TRBJ2-1; 7 bases align to TRBD1. Germline V gene lookup returns CDR1 LGHDT and CDR2 YNNKEL (reference sequence). Germline trimming cut 0 bases from V and 2 bases from J; bases unmatched to any gene: 1. The CDR3 contains 15 residues. DNA for the CDR3: TGTGCCAGCAGCCAAGAGGGACAGCCCTACAATGAGCAGTTCTTC. This sequence encodes CASSQEGQPYNEQFF.

This chain joins TRBV2 and TRBJ1-1, with D uncertain. The CDR3 covers 12 residues. Germline CDR1 and CDR2: SNHLY and FYNNEI. Trimming left V 5 bases short and J 3 bases short, with 7 bases between. The CDR3 DNA reads as TGTGCCAGCAGTATACGGGACACTGAAGCTTTCTTT. It is translated as CASSIRDTEAFF.

The rearrangement joins TRBV7-2 to TRBJ2-4, with D possibly being TRBD2 (6 bases). Germline V gene data show CDR1 as SGHTA and CDR2 as FQGNSA. The germline V and J ends were trimmed by 8 bases and 5 bases, with 13 bases remaining between them. This CDR3 region has 13 residues. The CDR3 protein is CASGGNTQNIQYF. Written as DNA, the CDR3 is TGTGCCAGCGGGGGGAATACCCAAAACATTCAGTACTTC.

The rearrangement uses TRBV5-1 and TRBJ2-1, with 12 bases aligning to TRBD2. The CDR3 length is 20 residues. Germline V gene data show CDR1 as SGHRS and CDR2 as YFSETQ. Trimming took 0 bases from V and 8 from J; bases not matched to a gene: 18. Here the CDR3 reads CASSLDGLAGGKYSYDEQFF. In DNA, the CDR3 is TGCGCCAGCAGCTTGGACGGTCTAGCGGGAGGGAAATACTCGTACGATGAGCAGTTCTTC.

This clone was found once. V usage is TRBV5-8 and J usage is TRBJ1-5; maybe TRBD1 (6 bases). The ends were cut back, 3 bases at V and 6 bases at J, with 13 bases in the middle. CDR3 size: 14 residues. Germline lookup yields CDR1 SGHTS and CDR2 YDEGEE. CDR3 region: CASSSRTDFQPQHF. The DNA for the CDR3 is TGTGCCAGCAGCTCTAGGACAGATTTTCAGCCCCAGCATTTT.

The rearrangement uses TRBV6-4 and TRBJ2-3; 12 positions agree with TRBD2. The length of the CDR3 is 15 residues. V was pared by 6 bases and J by 6 bases, with 7 bases of the junction left unmatched. The V gene's germline CDR1 is MRHNA and CDR2 SNTAGT. The CDR3 DNA is TGTGCCAGCAGGCCAACTAGCGGGGGGTCGGATACGCAGTATTTT. This sequence encodes CASRPTSGGSDTQYF.

The chain couples TRBV6-1 to TRBJ2-3; possible D gene TRBD2, 6 bases. This CDR3 comprises 12 residues. V gave up 6 bases and J gave up 2 bases, with 6 bases separating them. From germline, CDR1 is MNHNS and CDR2 SASEGT. The chain's CDR3 is CASRRDTDTQYF. The DNA of the CDR3 is TGTGCCAGCAGGCGGGACACAGATACGCAGTATTTT.

This chain uses TRBV3-1 (or the pseudogene TRBV3-2) with TRBJ1-4; 7 bases agree with TRBD1. The length of the CDR3 is 16 residues. Germline CDR1 is LGHDT and CDR2 is YNNKEL (reference sequence). The V and J ends lost 3 bases and 5 bases, in that order; junction bases with no gene match: 9. The CDR3, as DNA: TGTGCCAGCAGCCACAGTCGTAGGACAGGCAATGAAAAACTGTTTTTT. Translation: CASSHSRRTGNEKLFF.

This clone showed up just a few times. The chain recombines TRBV4-3 with TRBJ2-7; possibly TRBD2 for D (5 bases). Germline values: CDR1 LGHNA, CDR2 YSLEER. There are 15 residues in the CDR3. V shed 1 base and J shed 3 bases, with 13 bases lying between them. CDR3 in DNA: TGCGCCAGCAGCCAAGGTCGTCCGGGAAGCTACGAGCAGTACTTC. Protein: CASSQGRPGSYEQYF.

The rearrangement uses TRBV19 and TRBJ1-2; TRBD1 aligns across 8 bases. Germline V gene lookup returns CDR1 LNHDA and CDR2 SQIVND (reference sequence). The length of the CDR3 is 14 residues. With V trimmed by 9 bases and J by 4 bases, 10 bases remained unmatched. The CDR3 DNA sequence: TGTGCCAGCCTTGCGGACAGGGAAGGCTATGGCTACACCTTC. Protein: CASLADREGYGYTF.

This clone has only a few counts. The rearrangement links TRBV7-2 to TRBJ1-6, with D perhaps matching TRBD1 (6 bases). The V end was cut by 2 bases, the J end by 6 bases, with 11 bases between. CDR1 is SGHTA and CDR2 is FQGNSA in the germline V gene. The CDR3 spans 15 residues. CDR3 amino acids: CASSLQGGGNSPLHF. The CDR3 DNA is TGTGCCAGCAGCTTACAAGGGGGTGGTAATTCACCCCTCCACTTT.

This clone has just a few counts. The chain couples TRBV18 to TRBJ2-2, with a weak D call TRBD2 (5 bases). CDR1 is KGHSH, CDR2 LQKENI, per germline. Trimming left V 0 bases short and J 7 bases short, with 9 bases between. The CDR3 totals 14 residues. CDR3 region: CASSPPTRSGELFF. The CDR3, as DNA: TGTGCCAGCTCACCACCAACTAGAAGCGGGGAGCTGTTTTTT.

This clone was counted a few times. The rearrangement links TRBV7-3 to TRBJ2-7; possible D gene TRBD1, 6 bases. The CDR3 runs 14 residues. V lost 5 bases, J lost 3 bases, and 14 bases lay in between. Germline lookup yields CDR1 SGHTA and CDR2 FQGTGA. CDR3 protein: CASSPGQLIYEQYF. DNA of the CDR3: TGTGCCAGCAGCCCAGGACAGTTAATCTACGAGCAGTACTTC.

V gene TRBV9 combines with J gene TRBJ2-7; tentative D call: TRBD2 (6 bases). Trimming took 4 bases from V and 3 from J, leaving 14 bases between them. The CDR3 extends over 14 amino acids. The germline gives CDR1 SGDLS, CDR2 YYNGEE. CDR3 sequence: CASSQSSVNYEQYF. The CDR3 region has the DNA TGTGCCAGCAGCCAATCTAGCGTGAACTACGAGCAGTACTTC.

The V and J genes are TRBV7-6 and TRBJ2-3; TRBD2 matches at 12 bases. Per germline, CDR1 SGHVS and CDR2 FNYEAQ. The CDR3 spans 16 residues. After removal of 5 bases from V and 5 bases from J, the junction contained 8 bases not matched to a gene. The CDR3 region has the DNA TGTGCCAGCAGCGACGGACTAGCGGGGAGGGAAGATACGCAGTATTTT. Its translation: CASSDGLAGREDTQYF.

This rearrangement joins TRBV24-1 to TRBJ2-1, with 9 bases identical to TRBD2. The CDR3 is made up of 18 amino acids. Germline CDR1 is KGHDR and CDR2 is SFDVKD. With V trimmed by 1 base and J by 5 bases, 11 bases remained unmatched. The CDR3 nucleotides are TGTGCCACCAGTGATTTCCCCAAGGGGCTAGCGGGGAACAATGAGCAGTTCTTC. It yields the protein CATSDFPKGLAGNNEQFF.